This T cell receptor (beta chain) was sequenced in a study of blood T cells in healthy people across ages (dated by TCRdb to between 2014 and 2017). About the full investigation: Template switching captured roughly one uniquely barcoded TCR beta cDNA molecule per two T cells in model experiments. For two donors (one aged 18 to 29 and one aged 80 or older), the study analyzed two additional independent replicas of 1 million unique cDNA reads from the same blood draw. To track age-related changes in TCR beta repertoire diversity, the study relied on deep sequencing normalized with unique cDNA molecular identifiers. The donors were divided into four age groups: young (average roughly 17 years), middle-aged (around 37), aged (62) and long-lived (roughly 86). Donors of different ages were randomly distributed across sequencing lanes to avoid experimental bias.

Donors were under 40 systemically healthy Caucasian individuals from Russia aged roughly 6 to 90 years. Ten milliliters of peripheral blood were drawn from each donor into EDTA-treated Vacutainer tubes. Ficoll-Paque density-gradient centrifugation was used to isolate PBMCs, with at least 6 million per sample. Trizol reagent was used to extract total RNA from PBMCs, with at least 5.5 micrograms per sample. Naive CD45RAhigh/CD27high T cell percentages were measured by flow cytometry on a PBMC aliquot from every donor. Libraries were made using 5' RACE. Sequencer: Illumina HiSeq 2500. A second PCR of 7 to 11 cycles was performed with a sample-barcoded 5' primer and a J-beta primer mix. A unique molecular identifier was introduced onto each TCR beta cDNA molecule by a template-switch 5' adaptor carrying 12 random nucleotides. Each sample yielded at least 3 million CDR3-containing paired-end reads. The Mint cDNA synthesis kit, primed by a TRBC-specific oligonucleotide, was used to synthesize first-strand cDNA from all RNA. All cDNA was treated with uracil-DNA glycosylase and then went through a first 18-cycle PCR with the universal primers M1SS and BC2_uni_R. On the study's bioinformatics: Each sample was normalized by randomly selecting 1 million high-quality reads, each carrying a distinct molecular identifier. Reads sharing molecular identifiers were discarded rather than binned into consensus sequences. MiTCR, with a Q25 quality threshold and the strictest error-elimination algorithm, was used for CDR3 identification, clonotype clustering and error correction. A nonparametric unseen species model with Euler transformation was used to estimate a lower bound on total TCR beta diversity. TCRdb reworked the public reads: Q25 trimming with fastp, MiXCR clone assembly, productive beta chains retained. A single entry per CDR3 protein holds the most common genes and DNA from its merged rows. The V and J calls and clone size come from TCRdb's table, not from the authors' own analysis. Present in this sample are 800,000 to 1,000,000 distinct CDR3 sequences, around 48% of which were seen just once. The top ten constitute about an eighth of the sample.

This clonotype was seen a handful of times. The clone's antigen remains unknown. One base away there is no much larger clone; base qualities are not given. CDR1 and CDR2 are drawn from the germline V gene: MNHEY, SVGEGT. From the cysteine through the phenylalanine, the CDR3 covers 14 amino acids. CDR3 DNA is the only sequence kept; it has 42 bases, read in frame from the first base. V sheds 8 bases and J sheds 9 bases, leaving 20 bases between their ends. Study-wide conclusions, independent of this receptor: Compared with the aged group, the long-lived group had more naive CD4+ T cells, fewer expanded clones and increased TCR diversity, suggesting age selection. Donor CMV infection status was unknown, potentially confounding age-related changes in expanded clonotypes. Estimates of total diversity from one million sequenced T cells were regarded as lower bounds and underestimates. Bulk unsorted PBMC profiling prevented conclusive comparison of naive and antigen-experienced compartments. There was a strong correlation between observed TCR beta diversity and the percentage of naive T cells measured by flow cytometry. Observed TCR beta diversity per million T cells fell roughly linearly with age, and a significant reduction was already apparent by age roughly 40.

The sequenced sample consisted of blood. The clonotype comes from a man in his thirties or forties in good health. The chain is encoded by TRBV6-2 or TRBV6-3 joined to TRBJ2-1; the D assignment is uncertain and may be TRBD1 or TRBD2, with 5 bases supporting each. The DNA reads TGTGCCAGCGGAACGGGGTACGGGGCGGGTGAGCAGTTCTTC. It translates to CASGTGYGAGEQFF.